This T cell receptor (beta chain) derives from a study of graft-versus-host responses after intestinal transplantation. Turning to the study itself: Each recipient received a multivisceral, liver-intestinal, or isolated intestinal graft. Recipients were all induced with anti-thymocyte globulin, then given tacrolimus and steroids for approximately three years. Points from the study as a whole: Some GvH clones appeared in ileal mucosa or blood before recipient bone marrow.

The protocol was immunoSEQ multiplex PCR, while the TCRdb copy is restricted to in-frame clones and leaves out a portion. The sample has about 39,000 clones; approximately 93% are singletons. In this sample, this clone turned up once. Antigen: not known. The V gene end was trimmed by 3 bases and the J gene end by 5 bases; junction bases not matched to a gene: 3. The CDR3 loop spans 14 amino acids. Germline V gene sequence: CDR1 SNHLY, CDR2 FYNNEI. The J gene is TRBJ2-2, the V gene TRBV2, with 7 bases that match TRBD2. The receptor was derived from a human patient who received an intestinal transplant, so some T cells may come from the graft donor. The specimen was PBMCs, collected 734 days after intestinal transplantation. The CDR3 protein is CASSERGWTGELFF. CDR3 DNA: TGTGCCAGCAGTGAGCGGGGGTGGACCGGGGAGCTGTTTTTT.